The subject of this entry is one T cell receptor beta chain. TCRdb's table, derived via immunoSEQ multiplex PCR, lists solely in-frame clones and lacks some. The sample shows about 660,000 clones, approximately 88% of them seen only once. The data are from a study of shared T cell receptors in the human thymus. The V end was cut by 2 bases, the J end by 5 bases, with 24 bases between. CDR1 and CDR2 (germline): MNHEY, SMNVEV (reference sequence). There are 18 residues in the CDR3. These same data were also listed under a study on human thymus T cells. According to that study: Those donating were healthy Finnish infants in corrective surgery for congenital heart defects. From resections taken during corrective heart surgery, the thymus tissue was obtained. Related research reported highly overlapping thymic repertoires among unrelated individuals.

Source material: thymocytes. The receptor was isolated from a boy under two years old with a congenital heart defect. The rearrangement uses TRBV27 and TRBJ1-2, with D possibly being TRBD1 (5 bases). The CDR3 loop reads CASSLRICGATGLYGYTF. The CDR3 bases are TGTGCCAGCAGTTTACGAATCTGTGGGGCGACGGGACTATATGGCTACACCTTC.